The 10 T cell receptor beta chains presented below share a single source sample, sequenced in a study of regulatory T cells in long-lasting Graves disease. Researchers made TCR beta libraries by using iRepertoire HTBI primers and running Arm-PCR on CDR3 regions. TCRdb re-called the multiplex PCR reads with MiXCR, one entry per CDR3 protein. The sample lists roughly 470,000 distinct CDR3 sequences, less than 25% occurring once. Indicated time point: persistent/refractory GD, antithyroid drugs over 5 years with positive TRAb. PBMCs provided the RNA from which the TCR library was made. The specimen was peripheral blood mononuclear cells (PBMCs), collected when the disease was refractory, from a patient treated with antithyroid drugs. These receptors were collected from a female donor with Graves disease.

As regards this clonotype: Given a far larger clone just one base away, this is likely a sequencing read error. The CDR3 DNA follows: TGTGCCGGCAGTTACTTGGGACAGGGCTACGAGCAGTACTTC. Its translation is CAGSYLGQGYEQYF. This chain uses TRBV6-5 with TRBJ2-7; 9 nucleotides line up with TRBD1. Germline V gene lookup returns CDR1 MNHEY and CDR2 SVGAGI. This CDR3 comprises 14 residues.

This chain links TRBV5-6 with TRBJ2-3; 14 bases line up with TRBD2. The germline V gene encodes CDR1 SGHDT and CDR2 YYEEEE. Losses at the gene ends were 4 bases for V and 2 bases for J; bases not matched to a gene: 9. This CDR3 spans 18 amino acids. DNA of the CDR3: TGTGCCAGCAGCCCGGGGACTAGCGGGAGAAGGTACACAGATACGCAGTATTTT. Translated, it gives CASSPGTSGRRYTDTQYF.

The chain joins TRBV7-2 to TRBJ2-7; TRBD1 aligns across 10 bases. The CDR3 loop spans 15 amino acids. The junction had 8 bases not matched to a gene; V was cut back by 5 bases and J by 4 bases. Germline V gene data show CDR1 as SGHTA and CDR2 as FQGNSA. The CDR3 is CASSPGTGAVYEQYF. The DNA of the CDR3 is TGTGCCAGCAGCCCTGGGACAGGGGCGGTTTACGAGCAGTACTTC.

This clonotype appeared many times. CDR3 DNA: TGTGCCAGCAGTTTTAAGCCGGAGTCGGAGCAGTACTTC. Residues: CASSFKPESEQYF. This sequence joins TRBV12-3 or TRBV12-4 and TRBJ2-7, with unresolved D. The CDR3 has 13 residues. Trimming shortened V by 3 bases and J by 7 bases, and 13 bases separated the two germline ends.

This clonotype was observed at least ten times. CDR3: CASSVGFNEKLFF. The CDR3 nucleotides read TGTGCCAGCAGTGTGGGGTTTAATGAAAAACTGTTTTTT. The rearrangement uses TRBV2 and TRBJ1-4; D unresolved. The CDR3 spans 13 residues. Trimming removed 4 bases from V and 4 bases from J, with 7 bases in between. The germline V gene encodes CDR1 SNHLY and CDR2 FYNNEI.

The chain uses TRBV27 and TRBJ2-2; no firm D call. With 2 bases removed from V and 1 base from J, the gap between germline ends came to 8 bases. This CDR3 spans 15 amino acids. The V gene's germline CDR1 is MNHEY and CDR2 SMNVEV (reference sequence). The CDR3 nucleotides read TGTGCCAGCAGTTTAAGCGTGCAGAACACCGGGGAGCTGTTTTTT. Its translation: CASSLSVQNTGELFF.

The CDR3 loop reads CASSFGTDGNQPQHF. The CDR3 nucleotides read TGTGCCAGCAGCTTCGGGACCGACGGTAATCAGCCCCAGCATTTT. V is TRBV7-8 and J is TRBJ1-5, with TRBD1 as a possible D gene (5 bases). The germline gives CDR1 SGHVS, CDR2 FQNEAQ. Deletions cut 3 bases from V and 4 bases from J, with 13 bases between. This CDR3 spans 15 amino acids.

This clonotype was detected many times. V usage is TRBV3-1 and J usage is TRBJ2-5; D remains ambiguous. This CDR3 has 17 residues. The germline CDR1 and CDR2 sequences are LGHDT and YNNKEL (reference sequence). Between the trimmed V and J ends, which lost 1 base and 1 base, there was a span of 16 bases. The CDR3 sequence: CASSQGIRFRAQETQYF. The CDR3 DNA follows: TGTGCCAGCAGCCAAGGAATCAGGTTTCGGGCCCAAGAGACCCAGTACTTC.

The CDR3 coding sequence is TGCAGCGTTGATTACGAGTACACCGGGGAGCTGTTTTTT. Translation: CSVDYEYTGELFF. V gene TRBV29-1 combines with J gene TRBJ2-2, with unresolved D. Germline CDR1 reads SQVTM; CDR2 reads ANQGSEA. V was cut by 3 bases and J by 3 bases, with 8 bases left in between. The CDR3 length is 13 residues.

Regarding this clonotype: The CDR3 carries no conserved terminal phenylalanine or tryptophan, so it likely arises from a read error. V is TRBV6-5 and J is TRBJ2-5; D is unclear. The CDR3 totals 12 residues. CDR1 and CDR2 from the germline V gene are MNHEY and SVGAGI. V lost 3 bases, J lost 5 bases, and 7 bases lay in between. This chain's CDR3 is CASSYSVETQYS. DNA of the CDR3: TGTGCCAGCAGTTATTCCGTGGAGACCCAGTACTCC.